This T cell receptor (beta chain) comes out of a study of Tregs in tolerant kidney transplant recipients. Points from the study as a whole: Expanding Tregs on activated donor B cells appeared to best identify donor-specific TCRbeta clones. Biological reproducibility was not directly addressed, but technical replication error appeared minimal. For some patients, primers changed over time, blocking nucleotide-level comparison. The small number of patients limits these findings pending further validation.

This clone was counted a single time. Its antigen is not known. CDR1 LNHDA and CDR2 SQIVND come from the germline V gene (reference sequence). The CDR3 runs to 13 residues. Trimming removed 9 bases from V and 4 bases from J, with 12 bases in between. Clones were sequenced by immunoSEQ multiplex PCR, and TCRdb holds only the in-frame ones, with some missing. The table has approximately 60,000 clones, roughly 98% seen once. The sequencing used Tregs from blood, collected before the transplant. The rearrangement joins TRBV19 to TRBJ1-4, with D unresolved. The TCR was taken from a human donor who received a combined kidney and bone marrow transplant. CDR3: CASRGLVNEKLFF. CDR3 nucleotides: TGTGCCAGCAGAGGTCTGGTTAATGAAAAACTGTTTTTT.